This T cell receptor beta chain derives from a study of T cells in Graves' hyperthyroidism and ophthalmopathy. The wider study: The blood sample was taken at first diagnosis, before treatment began.

V was cut by 7 bases and J by 4 bases, with 14 bases left in between. Germline-derived CDR1 and CDR2 are LGHNA and YNFKEQ. The CDR3 covers 14 residues. Amplification yielded TCR beta CDR3 regions, with RNA transcripts as the source. Using the HTBI primer set, a first-round RT-PCR was run on the TCR CDR3. TCRdb ran MiXCR on the multiplex PCR reads and lists one entry per CDR3 protein. Of 500,000 to 750,000 distinct CDR3 sequences in the sample, 15% to 18% are singletons; the top ten hold under 8%. Patients were excluded because of uncontrolled infection, other autoimmune disease, pregnancy or lactation. Diagnosis relied on clinical symptoms, serum thyroxine and TRAb, thyroid ultrasound and orbital computed tomography.

The rearrangement links TRBV4-2 to TRBJ2-1; D perhaps matches TRBD1 (6 bases). This clonotype originated in a woman aged 30 to 39 with Graves' hyperthyroidism. Sequenced sample: blood. This chain's CDR3 is CASIREDSYNEQFF. The CDR3 DNA follows: TGTGCCAGCATCCGAGAGGACAGTTACAATGAGCAGTTCTTC.